This TCR beta chain was identified during a study of beta chain features in type 1 diabetes. Turning to the study itself: Cell yields, age and gender were similar between patients and healthy donors.

Points on this clone: Its antigen is currently unknown.

Central memory, naive, regulatory and stem cell-like memory CD4+ cells were sorted by CD45RO/CCR7/CD25/CD127/CD95/CD27. V gave up 3 bases and J gave up 4 bases, with 6 bases separating them. The CDR3 loop spans 11 amino acids. The V gene's germline CDR1 is SQVTM and CDR2 ANQGSEA. Regarding the study as a whole: All four CD4+ subsets of Type 1 diabetes patients contained TCRB CDR3s that were moderately but significantly shorter. Reduced insertions and increased deletions marked VDJ junctions in type 1 diabetes patients.

cDNA synthesis used the whole RNA isolate, giving expressed TCRB sequences. Reads from naive, central memory and regulatory T cell samples averaged about 3.9 million. Only in-frame clones appear in the TCRdb table, and some are missing; sequencing was by immunoSEQ multiplex PCR. The repertoire holds roughly 730,000 clones, 13% seen once, with 0.02% to 0.025% in the top ten. V and J are TRBV29-1 and TRBJ1-1; D not resolved. Sequenced input: naive CD4+ T cells from blood. The sequence came from a young man with type 1 diabetes. CDR3 amino acids: CSVDPGTEAFF. In DNA form, the CDR3 reads TGCAGCGTTGACCCCGGCACTGAAGCTTTCTTT.